This TCR beta chain was obtained from a study of cytomegalovirus exposure and HLA in healthy donors. General study results and limits: Presence/absence analyses rested on an assumption that sequencing depth was roughly uniform across donors.

Vbeta (60) and Jbeta (13) primers were used in the PCR. Produced via immunoSEQ multiplex PCR; TCRdb's table is partial and in-frame only. This sample's table has roughly 120,000 clones. The CDR3 is made up of 13 amino acids. The V and J ends lost 0 bases and 4 bases respectively, with 8 bases between them. Germline V gives CDR1 SQVTM, CDR2 ANQGSEA. As to this clone: What it recognizes is unknown.

This chain connects TRBV29-1 to TRBJ2-3, with D uncertain. The sequence was collected from a man in his forties or fifties in good health and CMV-seropositive. Input material: PBMCs. Here the CDR3 DNA reads TGCAGCGTTGAAGAGGTACTATCAGATACGCAGTATTTT. It encodes CSVEEVLSDTQYF.